This T cell receptor (beta chain) is drawn from a study of somatic mutations in cytotoxic T cells in rheumatoid arthritis. Across the whole study: Flow sorting yielded some V beta antibody-stained T-cell populations at nearly 100% purity, among them V beta1+ cells sequenced for TCRB.

Sequencing used immunoSEQ multiplex PCR; TCRdb keeps in-frame clones, though not all of them. The sample lists 20,000 or so clones, 65% to 75% occurring once. Isolating CD4+ and CD8+ cells involved positive magnetic bead selection on an AutoMACS. Their purity was then checked by flow cytometry. This CDR3 has 14 residues. The germline V gene has CDR1 MNHEY and CDR2 SVGAGI. Trimming pared 2 bases from V and 7 bases from J, leaving 11 bases between. Sample: CD8+ T cells sorted from blood. This receptor was obtained from a man aged 55 to 69 in good health. The V gene is TRBV6-5, the J gene TRBJ1-4, with TRBD1 as a possible D gene (5 bases). CDR3 protein: CASSYGQGGEKLFF. In nucleotides, the CDR3 is TGTGCCAGCAGTTACGGGCAGGGAGGTGAAAAACTGTTTTTT.